One and the same sample provided the 23 T cell receptor beta chains below, sequenced in a study of shared clonotypes between healthy human individuals. Sequencing was performed with immunoSEQ multiplex PCR; in TCRdb, only in-frame clones are kept and a portion is missing. The sample has hundreds of thousands of clones; 90% to 96% are singletons. Sequencing was done on a sample of naive CD4+ T cells sorted from blood. Subset given: CD45RA+ positively selected. The receptor set was obtained from a woman aged 30 to 39 in good health.

The J gene is TRBJ1-1, the V gene TRBV6-4, with 10 bases lining up with TRBD1. The CDR3 runs 14 residues. Germline values: CDR1 MRHNA, CDR2 SNTAGT. V shed 5 bases and J 4 bases; nucleotides not matched to a gene: 4. In DNA form, the CDR3 reads TGTGCCAGCAGTAGGACAGGGGGGAGCACTGAAGCTTTCTTT. Encoded protein: CASSRTGGSTEAFF.

The chain links TRBV11-2 to TRBJ1-2, with TRBD1 matching over 8 bases. V lost 2 bases to trimming and J lost 5 bases; unmatched junction nucleotides: 7. This CDR3 spans 15 amino acids. Germline V lookup: CDR1 SGHAT, CDR2 FQNNGV. The CDR3, as DNA: TGTGCCAGCAGCTTACTTGGACAGGGATTATATGGCTACACCTTC. Translating it yields CASSLLGQGLYGYTF.

The chain joins TRBV18 to TRBJ1-2; D unclear. V lost 2 bases and J lost 0, with 10 bases in between. Germline lookup yields CDR1 KGHSH and CDR2 LQKENI. This CDR3 has 15 residues. The CDR3 DNA sequence: TGTGCCAGCTCACCATGGCAGGAAGCTAACTATGGCTACACCTTC. It specifies CASSPWQEANYGYTF. Supplemented by reference TRBV18 and TRBJ1-2, the full variable domain reads NAGVMQNPRHLVRRRGQEARLRCSPMKGHSHVYWYRQLPEEGLKFMVYLQKENIIDESGMPKERFSAEFPKEGPSILRIQQVVRGDSAAYFCASSPWQEANYGYTFGSGTRLTVV.

The chain employs TRBV7-9 and TRBJ2-1; perhaps TRBD1 as D (6 bases). Germline lookup yields CDR1 SEHNR and CDR2 FQNEAQ (reference sequence). This CDR3 is built from 15 residues. V was pared by 5 bases and J by 3 bases, with 14 bases between. CDR3 in amino acids: CASSQRAGVYNEQFF. The DNA of the CDR3 is TGTGCCAGCAGCCAACGGGCAGGGGTCTACAATGAGCAGTTCTTC.

This clone occurred once. This chain links TRBV2 with TRBJ2-3; 10 positions agree with TRBD1. Germline V lookup: CDR1 SNHLY, CDR2 FYNNEI. V lost 8 bases and J lost 8; bases outside the gene matches: 10. The CDR3 loop spans 14 amino acids. The CDR3 DNA reads TGTGCCAGCGATCCGGGACAGGGGTTTGGTACGCAGTATTTT. Protein: CASDPGQGFGTQYF. Full variable domain (rest looked up from reference TRBV2 and TRBJ2-3): EPEVTQTPSHQVTQMGQEVILRCVPISNHLYFYWYRQILGQKVEFLVSFYNNEISEKSEIFDDQFSVERPDGSNFTLKIRSTKLEDSAMYFCASDPGQGFGTQYFGPGTRLTVL.

The CDR3 nucleotides read TGCGCCAGCAGCTTGGGAAGGCCGGGACAGATTCTGTCACCCCTCCACTTT. This gives the protein CASSLGRPGQILSPLHF. The chain uses TRBV5-1 and TRBJ1-6; 7 bases map to TRBD1. Germline loops: CDR1 SGHRS, CDR2 YFSETQ. With V trimmed by 0 bases and J by 10 bases, 13 bases remained unmatched. The CDR3 contains 17 residues.

J is TRBJ2-7 and V is TRBV27, with 7 bases fitting TRBD1. The CDR3 has 12 residues. Germline-derived CDR1 and CDR2 are MNHEY and SMNVEV (reference sequence). Trimming at V came to 8 bases and at J to 5 bases, leaving 6 bases not matched to a gene. Here the CDR3 DNA reads TGTGCCAGCCGCCTCGACAGGGACGAGCAGTACTTC. This gives the protein CASRLDRDEQYF.

In DNA, the CDR3 is TGCGCCAGCAGTCACGGGACATCCTCAAGCCCCTACGAGCAGTACTTC. It codes for CASSHGTSSSPYEQYF. The chain combines TRBV23-1 with TRBJ2-7, with D maybe TRBD1 (6 bases). TRBV23-1 belongs to the ORF category, with a function that is uncertain. V was cut by 3 bases and J by 2 bases, with 17 bases left in between. The CDR3 totals 16 residues.

The gene calls are TRBV14 and TRBJ2-7, with 8 positions matching TRBD2. From germline, CDR1 is SGHDN and CDR2 FVKESK. Trimming took 4 bases from V and 0 from J; bases not matched to a gene: 2. The CDR3 covers 14 residues. In DNA form, the CDR3 reads TGTGCCAGCAGCCGCGGGGGGAACTCCTACGAGCAGTACTTC. Translating gives CASSRGGNSYEQYF.

The CDR3 reads CASKGTSEREKYF. The CDR3 nucleotides are TGTGCCAGCAAAGGGACATCCGAGCGGGAGAAGTACTTC. The J gene is TRBJ2-7, the V gene TRBV28, with TRBD2 matching 8 bases. Germline lookup yields CDR1 MDHEN and CDR2 SYDVKM. V was pared by 7 bases and J by 11 bases, with 13 bases of the junction left unmatched. The CDR3 covers 13 residues.

The genes are TRBV6-1 and TRBJ1-1, with 7 bases identical to TRBD1. Germline CDR1 and CDR2: MNHNS and SASEGT. The length of the CDR3 is 13 residues. V shed 4 bases and J 8 bases; nucleotides not matched to a gene: 7. This CDR3 is CASSGQGIGEAFF. The CDR3 bases are TGTGCCAGCAGTGGACAGGGAATAGGAGAAGCTTTCTTT.

The CDR3, as DNA: TGTGCCAGCAGTTACAATCCGGGACAGGGGGCCGGCTACACCTTC. Protein: CASSYNPGQGAGYTF. This sequence joins TRBV6-6 and TRBJ1-2; 12 positions agree with TRBD1. The V segment lost 2 bases and the J segment 8 bases; nucleotides outside the gene matches: 6. Germline CDR1 is MNHNY and CDR2 is SVGAGI (reference sequence). The CDR3 totals 15 residues.

The chain links TRBV27 to TRBJ1-1; no definite D call. This CDR3 comprises 13 residues. Germline CDR1 and CDR2: MNHEY and SMNVEV (reference sequence). The V gene lost 8 bases and the J gene lost 1 base, with 11 bases spanning the gap. CDR3 nucleotides: TGTGCCAGCGGAAGGAGGCGGAACACTGAAGCTTTCTTT. Its translation: CASGRRRNTEAFF.

This clone was recorded only once. The chain links TRBV19 to TRBJ1-2; 9 positions agree with TRBD1. Looked up from germline, CDR1 is LNHDA and CDR2 is SQIVND (reference sequence). V lost 6 bases, J lost 8 bases, and 13 bases stayed unmatched. The CDR3 covers 15 residues. The CDR3 DNA reads as TGTGCCAGTAGCCACAGGGGGGACAGGGCTTGGGGCTACACCTTC. Translation gives CASSHRGDRAWGYTF.

The table lists this clone with a count of one. This sequence joins TRBV27 and TRBJ1-1; D is perhaps TRBD1 (6 bases). CDR1 and CDR2 (germline): MNHEY, SMNVEV (reference sequence). V lost 6 bases to trimming and J lost 5 bases, with 16 bases between them. CDR3 length: 14 residues. The CDR3: CASRGYGGRTEAFF. CDR3 sequence (DNA): TGTGCCAGCAGGGGTTACGGGGGCCGAACTGAAGCTTTCTTT.

The chain employs TRBV28 and TRBJ1-1; TRBD1 agrees at 8 bases. After removal of 8 bases from V and 4 bases from J, the junction contained 12 bases not matched to a gene. The CDR3 contains 15 residues. Germline V gene data show CDR1 as MDHEN and CDR2 as SYDVKM. The CDR3 DNA reads TGTGCCAGCCTGTTTTCAGGGGGCGTTAGCACTGAAGCTTTCTTT. Its translation: CASLFSGGVSTEAFF.

The chain carries TRBV19 and TRBJ1-4; the D is unclear. This CDR3 is built from 14 residues. Germline V gene lookup returns CDR1 LNHDA and CDR2 SQIVND (reference sequence). Trimming removed 4 bases at V and 4 bases at J, with 10 bases between. The CDR3 loop reads CASSKQSLNEKLFF. The CDR3 DNA reads TGTGCCAGTAGTAAGCAGAGCCTTAATGAAAAACTGTTTTTT.

The chain combines TRBV4-1 with TRBJ1-5; the D gene is possibly TRBD1 (5 bases). V dropped 1 base and J dropped 3 bases, with 16 bases sitting between them. CDR1 is MGHRA and CDR2 is YSYEKL in the germline V gene. The CDR3 length is 17 residues. The CDR3: CASSQGRARGNNQPQHF. CDR3 DNA: TGCGCCAGCAGCCAAGGAAGGGCCCGGGGGAACAATCAGCCCCAGCATTTT.

The chain combines TRBV6-1 with TRBJ1-1; perhaps TRBD1 as D (6 bases). This CDR3 is 13 amino acids long. V was shortened by 6 bases and J by 0 bases, with 8 bases between the two germline ends. The germline V gene has CDR1 MNHNS and CDR2 SASEGT. DNA of the CDR3: TGTGCCAGCAGACAGGGTATGAACACTGAAGCTTTCTTT. It encodes CASRQGMNTEAFF.

The chain combines TRBV11-2 with TRBJ2-7; 7 bases line up with TRBD1. CDR1 is SGHAT and CDR2 is FQNNGV in the germline V gene. CDR3 size: 19 residues. V dropped 4 bases and J dropped 0; count of bases not matched to a gene: 18. CDR3 sequence (DNA): TGTGCCAGCAGCTCAAGATACCGGACCGGACAGGCTATCTCCTACGAGCAGTACTTC. It yields the protein CASSSRYRTGQAISYEQYF. Full variable domain (outside the CDR3, taken from reference TRBV11-2 and TRBJ2-7): EAGVAQSPRYKIIEKRQSVAFWCNPISGHATLYWYQQILGQGPKLLIQFQNNGVVDDSQLPKDRFSAERLKGVDSTLKIQPAKLEDSAVYLCASSSRYRTGQAISYEQYFGPGTRLTVT.

This chain links TRBV13 with TRBJ2-5; the D call may be TRBD1 or TRBD2 (6 bases each). The V and J ends lost 5 bases and 4 bases respectively, with 20 bases between them. CDR1 is PRHDT and CDR2 is FYEKMQ in the germline V gene (reference sequence). The CDR3 has 16 amino acids. The CDR3 spells CASSQMVFGGRETQYF. CDR3 nucleotide sequence: TGTGCCAGCAGCCAAATGGTTTTCGGGGGCCGAGAGACCCAGTACTTC.

This clone appeared once. For the CDR3, the DNA is TGTGCCAGCAGCCCCGACTGCGGAGGAGAGACCCAGTACTTC. It is translated as CASSPDCGGETQYF. The V and J genes are TRBV6-7 and TRBJ2-5, with D possibly matching TRBD2 (5 bases). TRBV6-7 is sorted into the ORF group, with uncertain function. V was pared by 6 bases and J by 4 bases, with 15 bases between. The CDR3 has 14 amino acids.

Only one count was recorded for this clone. The genes are TRBV5-4 and TRBJ2-7, with 14 bases matching TRBD2. J was trimmed by 4 bases and V by 4 bases; bases with no gene match: 16. This CDR3 has 19 amino acids. Per germline, CDR1 SGHNT and CDR2 YYREEE (reference sequence). The CDR3 reads CASSGTGTSGSWGRYEQYF. DNA of the CDR3: TGTGCCAGCAGCGGAACCGGGACTAGCGGGAGTTGGGGTCGGTACGAGCAGTACTTC. Using reference TRBV5-4 and TRBJ2-7 for the parts outside the CDR3, the full variable domain is ETGVTQSPTHLIKTRGQQVTLRCSSQSGHNTVSWYQQALGQGPQFIFQYYREEENGRGNFPPRFSGLQFPNYSSELNVNALELDDSALYLCASSGTGTSGSWGRYEQYFGPGTRLTVT.